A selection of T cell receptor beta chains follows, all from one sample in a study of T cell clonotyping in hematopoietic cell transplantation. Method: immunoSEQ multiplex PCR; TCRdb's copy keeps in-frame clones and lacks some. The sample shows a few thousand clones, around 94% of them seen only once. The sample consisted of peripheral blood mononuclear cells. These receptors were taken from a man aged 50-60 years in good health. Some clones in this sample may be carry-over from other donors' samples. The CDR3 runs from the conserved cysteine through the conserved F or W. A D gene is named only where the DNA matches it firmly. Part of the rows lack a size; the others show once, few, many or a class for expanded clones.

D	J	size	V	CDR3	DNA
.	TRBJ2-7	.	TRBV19	CASSIMHLGDEQYF	TGTGCCAGTAGTATCATGCATTTGGGGGACGAGCAGTACTTC
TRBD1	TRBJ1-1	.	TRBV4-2	CASSQGQINTEAFF	TGTGCCAGCAGCCAGGGACAGATAAACACTGAAGCTTTCTTT
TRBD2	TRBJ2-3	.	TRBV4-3	CASSQDLVAGRGDTQYF	TGCGCCAGCAGCCAAGATCTGGTAGCGGGGAGGGGAGATACGCAGTATTTT
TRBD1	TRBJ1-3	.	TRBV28	CASSSPGQGDTIYF	TGTGCCAGCAGTTCCCCAGGACAGGGGGACACCATATATTTT
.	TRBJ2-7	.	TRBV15	CATSPLLQQYF	TGTGCCACCAGCCCCCTACTACAGCAGTACTTC
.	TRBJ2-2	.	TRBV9	CASSVRGADTGELFF	TGTGCCAGCAGCGTCAGGGGGGCGGACACCGGGGAGCTGTTTTTT
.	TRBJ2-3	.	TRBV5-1	CASSLRASEDTQYF	TGCGCCAGCAGCTTGAGGGCTAGCGAGGATACGCAGTATTTT
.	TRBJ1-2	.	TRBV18	CASSPGHRDGYTF	TGTGCCAGCTCACCGGGACACAGGGACGGCTACACCTTC
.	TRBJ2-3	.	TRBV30	CAWSGGTDTQYF	TGTGCCTGGAGTGGTGGTACAGATACGCAGTATTTT
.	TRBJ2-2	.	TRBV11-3	CASSLTDTGELFF	TGTGCCAGCAGCTTAACGGACACCGGGGAGCTGTTTTTT
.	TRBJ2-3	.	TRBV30	CAWSPLTDTQYF	TGTGCCTGGAGTCCACTCACAGATACGCAGTATTTT
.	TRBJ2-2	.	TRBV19	CASSIIGSGELFF	TGTGCCAGTAGTATAATAGGGTCGGGGGAGCTGTTTTTT
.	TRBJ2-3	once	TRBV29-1	CSVVGRSTDTQYF	TGCAGCGTTGTCGGCAGGAGCACAGATACGCAGTATTTT
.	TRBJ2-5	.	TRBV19	CASSVRGVSKQTQYF	TGTGCCAGTAGTGTTAGGGGCGTCTCGAAGCAGACCCAGTACTTC
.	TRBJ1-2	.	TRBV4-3	CASSQASGYGYTF	TGCGCCAGCAGCCAAGCAAGTGGTTATGGCTACACCTTC
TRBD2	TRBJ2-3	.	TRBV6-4	CASSDGSGTSGAEGTQYF	TGTGCCAGCAGTGACGGGAGCGGGACTAGCGGGGCCGAAGGTACGCAGTATTTT
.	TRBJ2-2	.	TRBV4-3	CASSQDRANTGELFF	TGCGCCAGCAGCCAAGATAGGGCAAACACCGGGGAGCTGTTTTTT
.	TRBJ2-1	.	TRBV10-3	CAISESDGDTELEQFF	TGTGCCATCAGTGAGTCGGATGGGGACACAGAACTAGAGCAGTTCTTC
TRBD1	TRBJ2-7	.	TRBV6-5	CASSWDRVEQYF	TGTGCCAGCAGTTGGGACAGGGTCGAGCAGTACTTC
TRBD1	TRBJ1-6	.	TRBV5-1	CASSHHRQGARTNSPLHF	TGCGCCAGCAGCCATCATCGACAGGGGGCGCGTACTAATTCACCCCTCCACTTT
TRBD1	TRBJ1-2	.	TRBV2	CATLPGQGANYGYTF	TGTGCCACCCTCCCGGGACAGGGGGCGAACTATGGCTACACCTTC
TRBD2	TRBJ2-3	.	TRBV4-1	CASSQWGTSGSTDTQYF	TGCGCCAGCAGCCAATGGGGGACTAGCGGGAGCACAGATACGCAGTATTTT
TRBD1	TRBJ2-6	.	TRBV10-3	CAISEGTGGGAGANVLTF	TGTGCCATCAGTGAGGGGACAGGGGGAGGTGCTGGGGCCAACGTCCTGACTTTC
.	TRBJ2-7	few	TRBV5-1	CASRESVKYEQYF	TGCGCCAGCCGGGAAAGCGTGAAGTACGAGCAGTACTTC
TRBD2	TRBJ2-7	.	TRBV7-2	CASSPQSGGGNEQYF	TGTGCCAGCAGCCCTCAGAGCGGGGGAGGGAACGAGCAGTACTTC
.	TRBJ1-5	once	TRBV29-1	CSVEDPQPQHF	TGCAGCGTTGAAGATCCCCAGCCCCAGCATTTT
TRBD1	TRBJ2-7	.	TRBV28	CASSLGTEASGQYF	TGTGCCAGCAGTTTGGGGACAGAGGCGTCGGGGCAGTACTTC
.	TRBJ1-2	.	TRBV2	CASSVQITGGYTF	TGTGCCAGCAGCGTCCAAATTACCGGTGGCTACACCTTC
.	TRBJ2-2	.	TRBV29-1	CSGGTGVLAGELFF	TGCAGCGGGGGGACTGGGGTATTGGCCGGGGAGCTGTTTTTT
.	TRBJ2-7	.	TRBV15	CATSRDKYGGEQYF	TGTGCCACCAGCAGAGATAAGTATGGCGGCGAGCAGTACTTC
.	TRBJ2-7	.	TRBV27	CASSSILFYEQYF	TGTGCCAGCAGTTCAATCCTATTTTACGAGCAGTACTTC
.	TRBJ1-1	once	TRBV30	CAWSGTSFRGDGEAFF	TGTGCCTGGAGTGGCACCTCGTTTAGAGGGGATGGTGAAGCTTTCTTT
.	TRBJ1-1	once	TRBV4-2	CASSQDPRTTEAFF	TGTGCCAGCAGCCAAGATCCCAGGACCACTGAAGCTTTCTTT
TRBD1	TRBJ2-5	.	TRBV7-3	CASSSVGRGRETQYF	TGTGCCAGCAGCTCCGTTGGCAGGGGGCGAGAGACCCAGTACTTC
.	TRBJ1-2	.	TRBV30	CAWSASGTYRDGYTF	TGTGCCTGGAGTGCCTCCGGGACCTATAGGGATGGCTACACCTTC
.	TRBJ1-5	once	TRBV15	CATSSRSNQPQHF	TGTGCCACCAGCAGCCGCTCTAATCAGCCCCAGCATTTT
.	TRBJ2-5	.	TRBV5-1	CASSLDRGGPEETQYF	TGCGCCAGCAGCTTGGACAGGGGGGGGCCCGAAGAGACCCAGTACTTC
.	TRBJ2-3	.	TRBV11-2	CASSLSYTDTQYF	TGTGCCAGCAGCTTAAGCTACACAGATACGCAGTATTTT
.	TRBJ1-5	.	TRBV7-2	CASSFGRGGSQPQHF	TGTGCCAGCAGCTTCGGGCGTGGTGGGTCCCAGCCCCAGCATTTT
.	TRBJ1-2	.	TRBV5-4	CASSWTRGGGYTF	TGTGCCAGCAGCTGGACCCGGGGCGGTGGCTACACCTTC
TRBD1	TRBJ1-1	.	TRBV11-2	CASSPGQLNTEAFF	TGTGCCAGCAGCCCGGGACAGCTGAACACTGAAGCTTTCTTT
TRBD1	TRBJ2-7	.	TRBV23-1	CASEPGQDYEQYF	TGCGCCAGCGAGCCGGGACAGGACTACGAGCAGTACTTC
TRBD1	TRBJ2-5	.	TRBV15	CATSRDRTGLQETQYF	TGTGCCACCAGCAGAGATCGGACAGGCCTACAAGAGACCCAGTACTTC
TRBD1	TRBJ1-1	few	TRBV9	CASSVGTGKYTEAFF	TGTGCCAGCAGCGTAGGGACAGGGAAATACACTGAAGCTTTCTTT
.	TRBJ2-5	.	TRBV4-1	CASSRGQKETQYF	TGCGCCAGCAGCCGAGGACAGAAAGAGACCCAGTACTTC
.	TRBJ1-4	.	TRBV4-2	CASSPGGLINEKLFF	TGTGCCAGCAGCCCCGGTGGGCTAATTAATGAAAAACTGTTTTTT
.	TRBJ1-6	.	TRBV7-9	CASSLGSGNPLHF	TGTGCCAGCAGCTTAGGGAGCGGAAATCCCCTCCACTTT
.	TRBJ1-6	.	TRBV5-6	CASSEPGNLNSPLHF	TGTGCCAGCAGCGAACCGGGAAACCTTAATTCACCCCTCCACTTT
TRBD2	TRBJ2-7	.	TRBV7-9	CASSSSWRGGFYEQYF	TGTGCCAGCAGCTCCTCTTGGCGGGGGGGATTTTACGAGCAGTACTTC
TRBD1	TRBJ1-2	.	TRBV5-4	CASSLTGGGYGYTF	TGTGCCAGCAGCTTGACAGGGGGCGGCTATGGCTACACCTTC
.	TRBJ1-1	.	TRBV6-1	CASSIYRAGGTEAFF	TGTGCCAGCAGTATTTACCGGGCCGGGGGCACTGAAGCTTTCTTT
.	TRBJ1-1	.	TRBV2	CASSEAGQYTEAFF	TGTGCCAGCAGTGAAGCGGGCCAGTACACTGAAGCTTTCTTT
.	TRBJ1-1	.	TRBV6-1	CASSTLQGTEAFF	TGTGCCAGCAGTACTCTTCAGGGTACTGAAGCTTTCTTT